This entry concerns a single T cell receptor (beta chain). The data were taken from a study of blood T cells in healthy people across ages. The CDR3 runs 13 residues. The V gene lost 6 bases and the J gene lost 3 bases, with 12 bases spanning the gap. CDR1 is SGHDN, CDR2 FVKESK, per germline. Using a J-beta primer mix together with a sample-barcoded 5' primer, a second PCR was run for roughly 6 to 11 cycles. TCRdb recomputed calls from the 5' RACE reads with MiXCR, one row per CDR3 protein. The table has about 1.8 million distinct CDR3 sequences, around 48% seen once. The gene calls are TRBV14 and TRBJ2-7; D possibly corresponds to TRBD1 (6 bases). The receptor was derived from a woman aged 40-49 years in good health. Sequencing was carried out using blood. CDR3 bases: TGTGCCAGCAGACTAACACAGGGCTACGAGCAGTACTTC. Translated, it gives CASRLTQGYEQYF.